The TCR beta chain described here comes from a study of blood T cell repertoires in COVID-19. About the study: Samples taken during acute and convalescent COVID-19 were collected in the United States, Italy and Spain. In each case, the material was cDNA or gDNA derived from T cells, B-cell-depleted T cells, or PBMCs.

This CDR3 has 14 amino acids. Germline V gene data show CDR1 as SGHNT and CDR2 as YYREEE (reference sequence). Trimming took 3 bases from V and 4 from J, leaving 13 bases between them. Authors' data handling: Amplification with reference gene primers provided the estimates of nucleated cell counts. Sequenced by immunoSEQ multiplex PCR; TCRdb stores in-frame clones only, minus some. V, J and clone size derive from that table, while D and trimming were established from the DNA sequence. The table shows approximately 71,000 clones, with around three quarters occurring only once. The V gene is TRBV5-4, the J gene TRBJ2-5; D possibly corresponds to TRBD2 (6 bases). Sequenced sample: peripheral blood. The clonotype was recovered from a man aged 55 to 69 with active or convalescent COVID-19. CDR3 coding DNA: TGTGCCAGCAGCTGGGAGGCGGCTACAGAGACCCAGTACTTC. Encoded protein: CASSWEAATETQYF.